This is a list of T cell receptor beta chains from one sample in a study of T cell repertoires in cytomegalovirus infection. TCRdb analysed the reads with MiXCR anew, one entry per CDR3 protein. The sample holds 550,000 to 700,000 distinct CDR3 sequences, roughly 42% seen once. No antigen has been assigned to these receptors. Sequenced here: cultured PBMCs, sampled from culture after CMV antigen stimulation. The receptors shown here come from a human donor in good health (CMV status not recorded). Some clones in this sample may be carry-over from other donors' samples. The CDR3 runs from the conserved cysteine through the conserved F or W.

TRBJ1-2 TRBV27 CASRGLSANYGYTF
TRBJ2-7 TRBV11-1 CASSRNPGPYEQYF
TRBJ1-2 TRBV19 CASSMSGPGYTF
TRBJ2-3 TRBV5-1 CASSSPSGSRQDTQYF
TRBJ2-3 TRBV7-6 CASSLVLLDTQYF
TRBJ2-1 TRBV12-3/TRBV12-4 CASSLSSGGSYNEQFF
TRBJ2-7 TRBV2 CASSVRDRWEQYF
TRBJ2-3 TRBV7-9 CASSSEGQGVSYTQYF
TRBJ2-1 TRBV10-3 CAIRERLGDNEQFF
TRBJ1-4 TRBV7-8 CASSPGAGGYGEKLFF
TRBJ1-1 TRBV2 CASSAGSLNTEAFF
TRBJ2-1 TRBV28 CAVEQERGYNEQFF
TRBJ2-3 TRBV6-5 CATSRGATDTQYF
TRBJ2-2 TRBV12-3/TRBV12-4 CASSLRGYTGELFF
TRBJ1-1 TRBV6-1 CASSDQGAGGTEAFF
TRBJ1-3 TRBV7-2 CASSNGPLYSGNTIYF
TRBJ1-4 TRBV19 CASSIGGSGMANEKLFF
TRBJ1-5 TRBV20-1 CSARDARGEQPQHF
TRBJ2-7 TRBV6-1 CASTDTGQEQYF
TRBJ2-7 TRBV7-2 CASSSGLGNEQYF
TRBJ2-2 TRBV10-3 CAISSTGKGTGELFF
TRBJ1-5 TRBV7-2 CASSFDINQPQHF
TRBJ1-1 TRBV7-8 CASSLVGVSEAFF
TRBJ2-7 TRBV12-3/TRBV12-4 CASSKTGGRDYSYEQYF
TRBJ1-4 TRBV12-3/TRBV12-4 CASSSSPDRRHF
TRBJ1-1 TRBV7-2 CASSSGQGKWNTEAFF
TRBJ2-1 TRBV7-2 CASSFSGGASNEQFF
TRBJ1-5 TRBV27 CASSRSGHQPQHF
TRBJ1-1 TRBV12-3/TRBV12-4 CAIKGNTEAFF
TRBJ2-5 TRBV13 CASSREAQETQYF
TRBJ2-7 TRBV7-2 CASSRRSQVYEQYF
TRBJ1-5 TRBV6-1 CASNQPGQGFNQPQHF
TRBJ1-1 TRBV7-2 CASSLEGVTEAFF
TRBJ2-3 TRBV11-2 CASSPTRATQYF
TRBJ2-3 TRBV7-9 CASSLKGNTQYF
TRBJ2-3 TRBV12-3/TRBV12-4 CASSPWGGRSTDTQYF
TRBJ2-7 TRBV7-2 CASSSVWGANEQYF
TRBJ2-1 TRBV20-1 CSAPRPDRVNEQFF
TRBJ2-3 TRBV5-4 CASSLDPTSADTQYF
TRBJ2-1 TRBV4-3 CASSQAGTSVYEQFF
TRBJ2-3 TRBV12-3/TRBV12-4 CATHWGRLADTQYF
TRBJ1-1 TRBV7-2 CASSSEVGTEAFF
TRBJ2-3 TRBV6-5 CASSRDSPDTQYF
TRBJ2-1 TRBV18 CASSRLQGWGHNEQFF
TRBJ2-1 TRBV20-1 CSAREGTSSYNEQFF
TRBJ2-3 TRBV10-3 CAIRRTGGIGDTQYF
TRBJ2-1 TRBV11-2 CASSPGLADYNEQFF